Below are 17 T cell receptor beta chains sequenced from a single sample in a study of shared clonotypes between healthy human individuals. Sequencing used immunoSEQ multiplex PCR; TCRdb keeps in-frame clones, though not all of them. Found here are roughly 2,500,000 clones, over 85% of them singletons; the top ten hold about 0.38%. Sequenced input: naive CD4+ T cells from PBMCs. Subset: CD45RA+ positively selected. Receptors originate from a man between 18 and 29 years old in good health. Some clones in this sample may be carry-over from other donors' samples.

The chain recombines TRBV10-3 with TRBJ1-1; the D is unclear. The V end was cut by 10 bases, the J end by 0 bases, with 6 bases between. This CDR3 is built from 11 residues. Germline V CDR1 and CDR2: ENHRY, SYGVKD. CDR3 DNA sequence: TGTGCCACGAAATTGAACACTGAAGCTTTCTTT. This sequence encodes CATKLNTEAFF.

The chain is built from TRBV2 and TRBJ2-7; 9 bases agree with TRBD1. The CDR3 extends over 14 amino acids. V lost 5 bases, J lost 7 bases, and 9 bases stayed unmatched. CDR1 and CDR2 (germline): SNHLY, FYNNEI. CDR3 amino acids: CASSNPQGAGEQYF. The CDR3 DNA sequence: TGTGCCAGCAGTAATCCACAGGGGGCGGGAGAGCAGTACTTC.

The rearrangement uses TRBV28 and TRBJ1-1, with TRBD1 matching over 7 bases. CDR1 is MDHEN and CDR2 is SYDVKM in the germline V gene. Germline trimming cut 8 bases from V and 4 bases from J; bases unmatched to any gene: 7. CDR3 length: 13 residues. For the CDR3, the DNA is TGTGCCAGCCATAGGGGGCGTTTCACTGAAGCTTTCTTT. It specifies CASHRGRFTEAFF.

The chain couples TRBV30 to TRBJ1-2; the D is unclear. The CDR3 is 12 amino acids. Germline CDR1 is GTSNPN and CDR2 is SVGIG (reference sequence). Trimming removed 5 bases from V and 4 bases from J, with 11 bases in between. This chain's CDR3 is CAWSGSSYGYTF. The CDR3 DNA is TGTGCCTGGTCGGGGAGTAGCTATGGCTACACCTTC.

The sample holds one count of this clone. CDR3 bases: TGTGCCAGCAGCCCGGGAGTTGTGGAGACCCAGTACTTC. Its translation: CASSPGVVETQYF. The chain has TRBV7-8 and TRBJ2-5, with TRBD2 as a possible D gene (6 bases). Germline V gene lookup returns CDR1 SGHVS and CDR2 FQNEAQ. This CDR3 is built from 13 residues. Trimming took 5 bases from V and 5 from J, leaving 12 bases between them.

The chain couples TRBV7-3 to TRBJ2-2; D is uncertain. Per the germline V gene, CDR1 is SGHTA and CDR2 is FQGTGA. Trimming took 3 bases from V and 2 from J, leaving 7 bases between them. CDR3 size: 14 residues. CDR3: CASSLTYNTGELFF. The CDR3 DNA follows: TGTGCCAGCAGCTTGACGTATAACACCGGGGAGCTGTTTTTT.

The chain combines TRBV27 with TRBJ2-7, with unresolved D. The germline CDR1 and CDR2 sequences are MNHEY and SMNVEV (reference sequence). V was cut by 2 bases and J by 2 bases, with 10 bases left in between. CDR3 length: 14 residues. The CDR3 region is CASSLSRQTYEQYF. The CDR3 nucleotides are TGTGCCAGCAGTTTAAGCAGGCAGACCTACGAGCAGTACTTC.

DNA for the CDR3: TGTGCCAGCTCACCCACGACAGAGCCACCCAATGGCTACACCTTC. Amino acids: CASSPTTEPPNGYTF. V gene TRBV18 combines with J gene TRBJ1-2; tentatively, D is TRBD1 (5 bases). Trimming took 3 bases from V and 6 from J, leaving 17 bases between them. The CDR3 covers 15 residues. Germline lookup yields CDR1 KGHSH and CDR2 LQKENI.

V usage is TRBV5-4 and J usage is TRBJ1-2, with 8 positions matching TRBD1. Germline V gene data show CDR1 as SGHNT and CDR2 as YYREEE (reference sequence). Trimming at V came to 0 bases and at J to 8 bases, leaving 9 bases not matched to a gene. This CDR3 spans 15 amino acids. CDR3 loop: CASSLVPGQGIGYTF. CDR3 DNA: TGTGCCAGCAGCTTGGTCCCAGGACAGGGCATCGGCTACACCTTC.

The J gene is TRBJ2-2, the V gene TRBV27; D may be TRBD2 (5 bases). Trimming took off 5 bases at V and 7 bases at J, with 11 bases between the two ends. CDR1 and CDR2 from the germline V gene are MNHEY and SMNVEV (reference sequence). The CDR3 sequence is 13 residues long. DNA of the CDR3: TGTGCCAGCAGTCTTCAGCGGAACGGGGAGCTGTTTTTT. Encoded protein: CASSLQRNGELFF.

CDR3: CASTTAENTEAFF. Here the CDR3 DNA reads TGCGCCAGTACCACAGCAGAGAACACTGAAGCTTTCTTT. The V call is TRBV5-1, the J call TRBJ1-1; D unclear. The V end was cut by 8 bases, the J end by 1 base, with 12 bases between. The CDR3 is 13 residues long. Germline V gene data show CDR1 as SGHRS and CDR2 as YFSETQ.

The J gene is TRBJ2-1, the V gene TRBV7-3; D may be TRBD2 (5 bases). V was shortened by 2 bases and J by 0 bases, with 8 bases between the two germline ends. Germline V gives CDR1 SGHTA, CDR2 FQGTGA. This CDR3 spans 15 amino acids. CDR3 in amino acids: CASSLPGVSYNEQFF. The CDR3 bases are TGTGCCAGCAGCTTACCCGGGGTCTCCTACAATGAGCAGTTCTTC.

In regard to this clone: Other DNA sequences in this specimen translate into the identical CDR3. This chain joins TRBV5-1 and TRBJ1-5; a possible D gene is TRBD1 (6 bases). CDR1 is SGHRS and CDR2 is YFSETQ in the germline V gene. This CDR3 region has 14 residues. V gave up 4 bases and J gave up 4 bases, with 12 bases separating them. CDR3 protein: CASSPGQNNQPQHF. In DNA form, the CDR3 reads TGCGCCAGCAGCCCCGGACAGAATAATCAGCCCCAGCATTTT.

The chain couples TRBV4-1 to TRBJ2-7; possible D gene TRBD1, 6 bases. Trimming removed 0 bases at V and 6 bases at J, with 9 bases between. Germline V gene lookup returns CDR1 MGHRA and CDR2 YSYEKL. The CDR3 has 13 amino acids. The CDR3 sequence: CASSQDTGREQYF. CDR3 nucleotides: TGCGCCAGCAGCCAAGATACAGGGCGCGAGCAGTACTTC.

The V call is TRBV5-1, the J call TRBJ2-7; weak D call: TRBD2 (6 bases). In germline, CDR1 is SGHRS, CDR2 YFSETQ. This CDR3 contains 14 residues. V was cut by 4 bases and J by 4 bases, with 15 bases left in between. The CDR3 coding sequence is TGCGCCAGCAGCCCTGCGGGACCACCATACGAGCAGTACTTC. Its protein is CASSPAGPPYEQYF.

This chain connects TRBV4-1 to TRBJ2-1, with 7 bases aligning to TRBD2. V shed 4 bases, J shed 2 bases, and the junction held 8 bases outside the gene matches. CDR1 MGHRA and CDR2 YSYEKL come from the germline V gene. The CDR3 runs 16 residues. The CDR3 sequence: CASSPGAGKTYNEQFF. CDR3 bases: TGCGCCAGCAGCCCCGGAGCGGGAAAGACCTACAATGAGCAGTTCTTC.

The J gene is TRBJ2-5, the V gene TRBV28; the D gene could be TRBD1 or TRBD2 (5 bases each). The CDR3 sequence is 15 residues long. V was shortened by 5 bases and J by 4 bases, with 17 bases between the two germline ends. Per germline, CDR1 MDHEN and CDR2 SYDVKM. The CDR3 sequence is CASSGGGRGSETQYF. CDR3 nucleotide sequence: TGTGCCAGCAGTGGGGGTGGAAGGGGCTCAGAGACCCAGTACTTC. The full variable domain, rest sourced from reference TRBV28 and TRBJ2-5, is DVKVTQSSRYLVKRTGEKVFLECVQDMDHENMFWYRQDPGLGLRLIYFSYDVKMKEKGDIPEGYSVSREKKERFSLILESASTNQTSMYLCASSGGGRGSETQYFGPGTRLLVL.